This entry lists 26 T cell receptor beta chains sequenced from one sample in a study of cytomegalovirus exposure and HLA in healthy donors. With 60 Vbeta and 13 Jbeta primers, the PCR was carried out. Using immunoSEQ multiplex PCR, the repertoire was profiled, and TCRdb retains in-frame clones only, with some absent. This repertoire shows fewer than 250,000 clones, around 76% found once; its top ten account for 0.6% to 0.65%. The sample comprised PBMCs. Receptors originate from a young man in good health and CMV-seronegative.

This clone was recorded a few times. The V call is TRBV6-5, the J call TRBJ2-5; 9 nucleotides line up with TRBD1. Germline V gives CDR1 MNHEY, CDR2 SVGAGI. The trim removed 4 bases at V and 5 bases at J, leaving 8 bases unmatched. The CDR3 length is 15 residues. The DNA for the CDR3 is TGTGCCAGCAGTTCGGGACAGGGTATTAGGGAGACCCAGTACTTC. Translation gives CASSSGQGIRETQYF.

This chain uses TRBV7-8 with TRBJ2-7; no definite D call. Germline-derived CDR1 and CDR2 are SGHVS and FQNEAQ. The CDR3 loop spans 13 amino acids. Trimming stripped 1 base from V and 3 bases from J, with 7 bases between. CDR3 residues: CASSLGPNYEQYF. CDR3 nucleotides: TGTGCCAGCAGCTTAGGTCCTAACTACGAGCAGTACTTC. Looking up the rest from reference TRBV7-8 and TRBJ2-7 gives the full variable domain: GAGVSQSPRYKVAKRGQDVALRCDPISGHVSLFWYQQALGQGPEFLTYFQNEAQLDKSGLPSDRFFAERPEGSVSTLKIQRTQQEDSAVYLCASSLGPNYEQYFGPGTRLTVT.

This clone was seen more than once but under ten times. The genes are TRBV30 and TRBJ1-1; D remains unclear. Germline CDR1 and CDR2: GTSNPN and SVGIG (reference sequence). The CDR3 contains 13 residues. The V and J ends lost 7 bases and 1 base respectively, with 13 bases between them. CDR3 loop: CASKQTRNTEAFF. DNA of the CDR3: TGTGCCTCCAAGCAGACAAGGAACACTGAAGCTTTCTTT. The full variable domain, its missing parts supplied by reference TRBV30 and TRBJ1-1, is SQTIHQWPATLVQPVGSPLSLECTVEGTSNPNLYWYRQAAGRGLQLLFYSVGIGQISSEVPQNLSASRPQDRQFILSSKKLLLSDSGFYLCASKQTRNTEAFFGQGTRLTVV.

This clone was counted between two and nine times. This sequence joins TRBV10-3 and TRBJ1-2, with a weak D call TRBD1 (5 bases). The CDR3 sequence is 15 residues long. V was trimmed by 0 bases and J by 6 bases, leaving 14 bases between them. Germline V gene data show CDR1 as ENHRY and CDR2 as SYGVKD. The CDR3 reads CAISESAGGADGYTF. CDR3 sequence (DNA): TGTGCCATCAGTGAGTCAGCAGGCGGGGCTGATGGCTACACCTTC.

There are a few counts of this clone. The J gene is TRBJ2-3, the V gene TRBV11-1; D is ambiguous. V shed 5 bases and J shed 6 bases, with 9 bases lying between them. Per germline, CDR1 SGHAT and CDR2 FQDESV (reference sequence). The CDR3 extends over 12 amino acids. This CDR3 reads CASSPASDTQYF. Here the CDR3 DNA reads TGTGCCAGCAGCCCAGCTAGTGATACGCAGTATTTT.

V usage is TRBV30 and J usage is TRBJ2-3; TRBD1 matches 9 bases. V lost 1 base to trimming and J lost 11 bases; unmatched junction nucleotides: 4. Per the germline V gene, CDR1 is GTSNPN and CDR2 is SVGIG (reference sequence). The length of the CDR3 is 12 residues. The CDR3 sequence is CAWSAQGARQYF. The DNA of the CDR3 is TGTGCCTGGAGTGCACAGGGGGCGAGGCAGTATTTT.

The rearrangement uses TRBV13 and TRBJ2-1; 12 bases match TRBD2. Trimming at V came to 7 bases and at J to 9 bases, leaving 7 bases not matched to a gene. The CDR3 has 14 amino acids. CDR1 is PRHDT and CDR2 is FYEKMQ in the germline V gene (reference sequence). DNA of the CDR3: TGTGCCAGCACTTCTAGCGGGAGGGCCGGTGAGCAGTTCTTC. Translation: CASTSSGRAGEQFF.

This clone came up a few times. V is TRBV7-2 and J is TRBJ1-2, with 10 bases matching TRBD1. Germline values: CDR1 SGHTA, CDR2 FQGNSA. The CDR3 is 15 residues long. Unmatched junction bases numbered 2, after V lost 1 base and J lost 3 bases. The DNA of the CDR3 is TGTGCCAGCAGCTTAGGGGGACAGGGGTACTATGGCTACACCTTC. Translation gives CASSLGGQGYYGYTF.

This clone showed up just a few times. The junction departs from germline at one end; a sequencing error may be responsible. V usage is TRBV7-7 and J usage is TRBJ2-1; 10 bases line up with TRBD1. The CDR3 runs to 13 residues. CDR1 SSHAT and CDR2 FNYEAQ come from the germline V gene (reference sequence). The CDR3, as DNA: TGTGCTAGCAGCTTAGACAGGGGGCGTGAGCAGTTCTTC. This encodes CASSLDRGREQFF.

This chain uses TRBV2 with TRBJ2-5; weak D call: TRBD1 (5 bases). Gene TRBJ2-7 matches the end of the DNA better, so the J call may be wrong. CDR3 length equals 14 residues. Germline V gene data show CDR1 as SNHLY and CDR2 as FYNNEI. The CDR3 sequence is CASSSGLYSYEQYF. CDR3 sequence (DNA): TGTGCCAGCAGCTCAGGGTTATACTCTTACGAGCAGTACTTC.

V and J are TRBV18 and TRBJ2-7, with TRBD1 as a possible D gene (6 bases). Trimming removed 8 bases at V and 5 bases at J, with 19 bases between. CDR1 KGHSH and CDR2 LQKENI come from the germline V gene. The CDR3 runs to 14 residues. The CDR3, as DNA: TGTGCCAGCGGGGGCAGACAGTCTCTTAACGAGCAGTACTTC. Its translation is CASGGRQSLNEQYF.

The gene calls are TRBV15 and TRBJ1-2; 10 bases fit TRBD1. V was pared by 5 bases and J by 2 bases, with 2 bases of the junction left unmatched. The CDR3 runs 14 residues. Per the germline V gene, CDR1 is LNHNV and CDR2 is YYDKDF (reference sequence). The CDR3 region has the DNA TGTGCCACCAGCCTGGACAGGGGGAACTATGGCTACACCTTC. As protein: CATSLDRGNYGYTF.

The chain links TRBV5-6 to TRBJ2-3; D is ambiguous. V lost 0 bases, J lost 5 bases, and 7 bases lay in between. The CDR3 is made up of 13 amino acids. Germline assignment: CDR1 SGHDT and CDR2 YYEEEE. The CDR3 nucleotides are TGTGCCAGCAGCTTGGGTAGAAAAGATACGCAGTATTTT. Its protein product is CASSLGRKDTQYF.

The chain's CDR3 is CAVSSGSSVGEQFF. The CDR3 region has the DNA TGTGCCGTTTCTAGCGGGAGTTCGGTCGGTGAGCAGTTCTTC. This chain joins TRBV6-5 and TRBJ2-1, with 10 bases that match TRBD2. In germline, CDR1 is MNHEY, CDR2 SVGAGI. V gave up 11 bases and J gave up 9 bases; unmatched junction bases: 13. The CDR3 totals 14 residues.

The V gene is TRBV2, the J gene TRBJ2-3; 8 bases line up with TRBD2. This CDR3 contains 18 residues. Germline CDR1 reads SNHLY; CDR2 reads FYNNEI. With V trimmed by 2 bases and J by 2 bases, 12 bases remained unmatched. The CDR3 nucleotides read TGTGCCAGCAGTGAATCCCCATTGACTAGCGCTTACACAGATACGCAGTATTTT. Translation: CASSESPLTSAYTDTQYF. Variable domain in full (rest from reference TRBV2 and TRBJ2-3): EPEVTQTPSHQVTQMGQEVILRCVPISNHLYFYWYRQILGQKVEFLVSFYNNEISEKSEIFDDQFSVERPDGSNFTLKIRSTKLEDSAMYFCASSESPLTSAYTDTQYFGPGTRLTVL.

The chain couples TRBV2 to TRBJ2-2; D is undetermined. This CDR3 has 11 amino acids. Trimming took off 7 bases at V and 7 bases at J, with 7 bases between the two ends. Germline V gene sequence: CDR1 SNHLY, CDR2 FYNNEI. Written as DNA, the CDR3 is TGTGCCAGCATTTGGAGCGGGGAGCTGTTTTTT. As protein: CASIWSGELFF.

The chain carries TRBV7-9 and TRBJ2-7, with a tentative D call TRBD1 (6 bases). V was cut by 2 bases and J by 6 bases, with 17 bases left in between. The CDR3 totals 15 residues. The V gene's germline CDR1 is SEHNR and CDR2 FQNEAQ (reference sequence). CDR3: CASSLISAGAGEQYF. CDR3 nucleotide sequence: TGTGCCAGCAGCTTAATTTCGGCAGGGGCGGGCGAGCAGTACTTC.

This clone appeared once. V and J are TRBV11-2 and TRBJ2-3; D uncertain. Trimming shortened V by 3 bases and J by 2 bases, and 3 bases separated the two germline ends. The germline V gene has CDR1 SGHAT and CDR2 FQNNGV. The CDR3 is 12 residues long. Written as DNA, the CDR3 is TGTGCCAGCAGCTTCAACACAGATACGCAGTATTTT. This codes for CASSFNTDTQYF.

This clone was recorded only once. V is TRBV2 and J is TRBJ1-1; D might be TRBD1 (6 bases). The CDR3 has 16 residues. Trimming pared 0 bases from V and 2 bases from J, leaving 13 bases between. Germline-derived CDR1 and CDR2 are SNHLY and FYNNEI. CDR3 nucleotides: TGTGCCAGCAGTGAAGCGCGGGGGCGAGGAAACACTGAAGCTTTCTTT. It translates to CASSEARGRGNTEAFF.

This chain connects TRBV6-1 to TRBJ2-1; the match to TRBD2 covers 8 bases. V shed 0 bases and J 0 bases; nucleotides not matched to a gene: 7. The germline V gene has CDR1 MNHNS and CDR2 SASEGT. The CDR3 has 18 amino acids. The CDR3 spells CASSEAPLLAVSYNEQFF. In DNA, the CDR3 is TGTGCCAGCAGTGAAGCTCCCTTACTAGCGGTCTCCTACAATGAGCAGTTCTTC.

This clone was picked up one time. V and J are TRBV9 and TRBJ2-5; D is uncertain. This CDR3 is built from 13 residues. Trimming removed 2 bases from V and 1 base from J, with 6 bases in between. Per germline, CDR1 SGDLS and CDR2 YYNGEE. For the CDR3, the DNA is TGTGCCAGCAGCGTGGGCACCCAAGAGACCCAGTACTTC. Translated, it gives CASSVGTQETQYF.

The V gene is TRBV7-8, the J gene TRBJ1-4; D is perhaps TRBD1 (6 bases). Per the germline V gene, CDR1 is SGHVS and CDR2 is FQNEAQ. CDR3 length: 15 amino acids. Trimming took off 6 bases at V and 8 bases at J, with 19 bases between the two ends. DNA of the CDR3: TGTGCCAGCAGGTCTCGGACATCCCAGGGGGAAAAACTGTTTTTT. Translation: CASRSRTSQGEKLFF.

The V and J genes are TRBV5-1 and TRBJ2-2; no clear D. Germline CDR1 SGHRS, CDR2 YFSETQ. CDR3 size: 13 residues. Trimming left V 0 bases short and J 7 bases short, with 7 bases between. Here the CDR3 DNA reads TGCGCCAGCAGCTTGGCCTTTAGCGGGGAGCTGTTTTTT. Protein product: CASSLAFSGELFF.

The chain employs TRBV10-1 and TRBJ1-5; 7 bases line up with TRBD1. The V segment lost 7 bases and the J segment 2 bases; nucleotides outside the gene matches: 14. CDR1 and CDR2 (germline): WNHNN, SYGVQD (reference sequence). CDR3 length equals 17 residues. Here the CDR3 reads CASTNRTGLNGNQPQHF. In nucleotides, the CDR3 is TGCGCCAGCACCAACCGGACAGGCTTGAATGGCAATCAGCCCCAGCATTTT.

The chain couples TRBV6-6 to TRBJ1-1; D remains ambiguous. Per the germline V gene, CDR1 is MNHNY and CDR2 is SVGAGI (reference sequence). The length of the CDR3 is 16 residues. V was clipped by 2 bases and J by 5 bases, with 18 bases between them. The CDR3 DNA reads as TGTGCCAGCAGTTACACACCGGAGGGAGGTAAAACTGAAGCTTTCTTT. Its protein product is CASSYTPEGGKTEAFF.

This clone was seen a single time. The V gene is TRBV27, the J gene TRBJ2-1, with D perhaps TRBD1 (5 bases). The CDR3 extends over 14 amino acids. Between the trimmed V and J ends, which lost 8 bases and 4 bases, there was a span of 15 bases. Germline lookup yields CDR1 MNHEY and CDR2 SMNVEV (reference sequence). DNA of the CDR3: TGTGCCAGCCAGGGTAGGGCAGATTACAATGAGCAGTTCTTC. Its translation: CASQGRADYNEQFF.